The next 23 T cell receptor beta chains were all read from a single sample in a study of T-cell memory formation after mild COVID-19. TCRdb reprocessed the 5' RACE reads via MiXCR and lists one record per CDR3 protein. Seen here are approximately 560,000 distinct CDR3 sequences, roughly 17% observed once, and the top ten hold 8.1%. Sequencing was carried out using PBMCs or a T cell subset sorted from them (not recorded which). Every receptor here comes from an adult woman who had mild COVID-19 (a few samples of this study predate the infection). Cell type and time point are not known.

This clonotype has only a few counts. The V and J genes are TRBV15 and TRBJ2-7, with 13 bases lining up with TRBD2. V shed 0 bases, J shed 3 bases, and the junction held 5 bases outside the gene matches. This CDR3 has 17 amino acids. Germline V gene sequence: CDR1 LNHNV, CDR2 YYDKDF (reference sequence). As DNA, the CDR3 is TGTGCCACCAGCAGAGATTGGGGACTAGCGGGGTACTACGAGCAGTACTTC. Translating it yields CATSRDWGLAGYYEQYF.

The V gene is TRBV30, the J gene TRBJ2-3; 9 nucleotides agree with TRBD2. The germline gives CDR1 GTSNPN, CDR2 SVGIG (reference sequence). The CDR3 is 19 residues long. Losses at the gene ends were 0 bases for V and 1 base for J; bases not matched to a gene: 14. The CDR3 DNA reads TGTGCCTGGAGTGTAGGATTAGCGGGAGCGGGGGGAGGCACAGATACGCAGTATTTT. Its protein is CAWSVGLAGAGGGTDTQYF.

This clonotype has a handful of counts. The chain uses TRBV27 and TRBJ1-3; D perhaps matches TRBD1 (6 bases). CDR1 and CDR2 from the germline V gene are MNHEY and SMNVEV (reference sequence). The CDR3 contains 16 residues. Trimming took 7 bases from V and 0 from J, leaving 16 bases between them. The CDR3: CASTSLLGGSGNTIYF. The CDR3 bases are TGTGCCAGCACCTCGCTGTTAGGGGGCTCTGGAAACACCATATATTTT.

This clonotype was recorded at least ten times. The V and J genes are TRBV20-1 and TRBJ1-2, with TRBD1 identical over 10 bases. The CDR3 totals 13 residues. Trimming at V came to 5 bases and at J to 3 bases, leaving 3 bases not matched to a gene. Germline CDR1 and CDR2: DFQATT and SNEGSKA (reference sequence). This chain's CDR3 is CSARTGGDYGYTF. DNA of the CDR3: TGCAGTGCTCGGACAGGGGGTGACTATGGCTACACCTTC.

The chain recombines TRBV7-2 with TRBJ2-5; D call uncertain. Trimming took off 6 bases at V and 5 bases at J, with 19 bases between the two ends. Germline V CDR1 and CDR2: SGHTA, FQGNSA. The CDR3 is made up of 15 amino acids. In DNA, the CDR3 is TGTGCCAGCAGTCGACAAAGTGTGGCGCTTGAGACCCAGTACTTC. Its translation is CASSRQSVALETQYF.

The sample holds a few counts of this clonotype. The CDR3 region is CSARGGKGGVYISNQPQHF. CDR3 DNA: TGCAGTGCTAGAGGAGGTAAAGGTGGTGTATATATTAGCAATCAGCCCCAGCATTTT. V usage is TRBV20-1 and J usage is TRBJ1-5; D remains unclear. CDR3 length: 19 amino acids. The V gene lost 1 base and the J gene lost 0 bases, with 22 bases spanning the gap. Per the germline V gene, CDR1 is DFQATT and CDR2 is SNEGSKA (reference sequence).

This clonotype was observed at least ten times. The chain recombines TRBV7-9 with TRBJ2-1; no clear D. From germline, CDR1 is SEHNR and CDR2 FQNEAQ (reference sequence). Trimming cost V 5 bases and J 8 bases, with 10 bases left between them. The CDR3 sequence is 12 residues long. In DNA, the CDR3 is TGTGCCAGCAGCCCTCCGACGGATGAGCAGTTCTTC. Translating gives CASSPPTDEQFF.

This clonotype was seen many times. The chain employs TRBV4-2 and TRBJ2-6, with TRBD1 matching 8 bases. V shed 4 bases and J 0 bases; nucleotides not matched to a gene: 2. The germline V gene has CDR1 LGHNA and CDR2 YNFKEQ. The CDR3 is 16 amino acids. CDR3 in amino acids: CASSPDRGSGANVLTF. The DNA of the CDR3 is TGTGCCAGCAGCCCTGACAGGGGCTCTGGGGCCAACGTCCTGACTTTC.

This clonotype was counted between two and nine times. The rearrangement joins TRBV20-1 to TRBJ2-1; D is uncertain. V dropped 6 bases and J dropped 2 bases, with 17 bases sitting between them. This CDR3 has 15 amino acids. Germline values: CDR1 DFQATT, CDR2 SNEGSKA (reference sequence). The CDR3 DNA reads TGCAGTGCCGCGGAATCCCGCGGCGCCTACAATGAGCAGTTCTTC. Translation: CSAAESRGAYNEQFF.

This clonotype was seen more than once but under ten times. The chain employs TRBV30 and TRBJ2-3; 8 positions match TRBD1. The CDR3 is made up of 15 amino acids. Per germline, CDR1 GTSNPN and CDR2 SVGIG (reference sequence). V shed 1 base and J 3 bases; nucleotides not matched to a gene: 6. CDR3 protein: CAWSDTGGPTDTQYF. The CDR3, as DNA: TGTGCCTGGAGTGATACAGGGGGTCCAACAGATACGCAGTATTTT.

This clonotype was seen a few times. In DNA form, the CDR3 reads TGTGCCAGTAGTATAGAAGGGGGGGGTGAGCGGACCCAGTACTTC. It encodes CASSIEGGGERTQYF. The chain has TRBV19 and TRBJ2-5, with D maybe TRBD2 (7 bases). V was cut by 0 bases and J by 7 bases, with 15 bases left in between. The CDR3 loop spans 15 amino acids. The V gene's germline CDR1 is LNHDA and CDR2 SQIVND (reference sequence).

The sample holds many counts of this clonotype. The V gene is TRBV12-3 or TRBV12-4, the J gene TRBJ2-7; 9 bases match TRBD1. V shed 4 bases and J 2 bases; nucleotides not matched to a gene: 0. This CDR3 region has 13 residues. In DNA form, the CDR3 reads TGTGCCAGCAGTTGGGACAGGGCCTACGAGCAGTACTTC. This gives the protein CASSWDRAYEQYF.

Only a few counts were recorded for this clonotype. The chain links TRBV7-9 to TRBJ2-7, with D perhaps TRBD1 (6 bases). Germline V CDR1 and CDR2: SEHNR, FQNEAQ (reference sequence). The CDR3 extends over 16 amino acids. The V and J ends lost 1 base and 0 bases respectively, with 13 bases between them. The CDR3 loop reads CASSLGLGAYSYEQYF. The CDR3 DNA reads TGTGCCAGCAGCTTAGGTCTGGGGGCCTACTCCTACGAGCAGTACTTC.

The chain combines TRBV24-1 with TRBJ2-3; D tentatively fits TRBD1 or TRBD2 (6 bases each). Germline V gene lookup returns CDR1 KGHDR and CDR2 SFDVKD. Trimming removed 9 bases at V and 1 base at J, with 13 bases between. The CDR3 is made up of 14 amino acids. The CDR3 here is CATGGRGGTDTQYF. The DNA of the CDR3 is TGTGCCACCGGGGGTAGGGGGGGCACAGATACGCAGTATTTT.

The V and J genes are TRBV2 and TRBJ2-7, with 10 nucleotides matching TRBD2. V was clipped by 3 bases and J by 0 bases; unmatched bases: 5. CDR3 length: 16 amino acids. Germline loops: CDR1 SNHLY, CDR2 FYNNEI. The CDR3 nucleotides are TGTGCCAGCAGTGATAGGCTAGCGGGGGCCTCCTACGAGCAGTACTTC. It translates to CASSDRLAGASYEQYF.

The CDR3 bases are TGTGCCAGCAGCTTAGAACCTAGCGGGAACCACGAGCAGTACTTC. As protein: CASSLEPSGNHEQYF. J is TRBJ2-7 and V is TRBV7-9; 9 bases map to TRBD2. The germline gives CDR1 SEHNR, CDR2 FQNEAQ (reference sequence). The CDR3 has 15 amino acids. The V segment lost 1 base and the J segment 5 bases; nucleotides outside the gene matches: 6.

V usage is TRBV30 and J usage is TRBJ2-1; D is undetermined. V lost 0 bases, J lost 7 bases, and 4 bases lay in between. CDR3 length: 11 residues. Germline loops: CDR1 GTSNPN, CDR2 SVGIG (reference sequence). The CDR3 DNA sequence: TGTGCCTGGAGTGTAAGTAATGAGCAGTTCTTC. The encoded protein is CAWSVSNEQFF. Full variable domain (missing parts from reference TRBV30 and TRBJ2-1): SQTIHQWPATLVQPVGSPLSLECTVEGTSNPNLYWYRQAAGRGLQLLFYSVGIGQISSEVPQNLSASRPQDRQFILSSKKLLLSDSGFYLCAWSVSNEQFFGPGTRLTVL.

In its sample, this clonotype was seen many times. This chain connects TRBV5-1 to TRBJ2-1; 8 positions agree with TRBD1. Germline CDR1 reads SGHRS; CDR2 reads YFSETQ. V trimming: 3 bases; J trimming: 7 bases; junction bases outside the gene matches: 3. The CDR3 has 13 amino acids. Written as DNA, the CDR3 is TGCGCCAGCAGCTCGGACAGGGCTAATGAGCAGTTCTTC. Translated: CASSSDRANEQFF.

The chain recombines TRBV30 with TRBJ2-7; tentative D call: TRBD2 (6 bases). V shed 3 bases and J shed 1 base, with 16 bases lying between them. Germline assignment: CDR1 GTSNPN and CDR2 SVGIG (reference sequence). The CDR3 has 15 amino acids. The CDR3 DNA follows: TGTGCCTGGAGACCATCGGGACTGGAGTCCTACGAGCAGTACTTC. Protein sequence: CAWRPSGLESYEQYF.

This clonotype was counted between two and nine times. This sequence joins TRBV7-9 and TRBJ2-1; D might be TRBD1 (6 bases). CDR1 SEHNR and CDR2 FQNEAQ come from the germline V gene (reference sequence). Trimming left V 5 bases short and J 0 bases short, with 14 bases between. CDR3 length: 16 amino acids. CDR3 nucleotides: TGTGCCAGCAGCCCCGGCCAGGGGCACTCCTACAATGAGCAGTTCTTC. Amino acids: CASSPGQGHSYNEQFF. Drawing the rest from reference TRBV7-9 and TRBJ2-1, the complete variable domain is DTGVSQNPRHKITKRGQNVTFRCDPISEHNRLYWYRQTLGQGPEFLTYFQNEAQLEKSRLLSDRFSAERPKGSFSTLEIQRTEQGDSAMYLCASSPGQGHSYNEQFFGPGTRLTVL.

This chain uses TRBV5-1 with TRBJ1-2, with unresolved D. Germline CDR1 and CDR2: SGHRS and YFSETQ. CDR3 length: 14 residues. Trimming took off 4 bases at V and 5 bases at J, with 15 bases between the two ends. The CDR3 reads CASSMATEGYGYTF. As DNA, the CDR3 is TGCGCCAGCAGCATGGCCACAGAGGGTTATGGCTACACCTTC.

This chain links TRBV6-2 or TRBV6-3 with TRBJ2-1; 10 positions agree with TRBD2. There are 18 residues in the CDR3. J lost 8 bases, V lost 2 bases, and 15 bases had no gene match. Germline V gives CDR1 MNHEY, CDR2 SVGEGT. For the CDR3, the DNA is TGTGCCAGCAGTTACATCCAGCGGGAGGGGAAAAAGAGGGATGAGCAGTTCTTC. Its protein is CASSYIQREGKKRDEQFF.

DNA of the CDR3: TGTGCCAGCAGTTTTGGGACTAGCGGGAGGAAACTCTCTGGGGCCAACGTCCTGACTTTC. Residues: CASSFGTSGRKLSGANVLTF. The chain has TRBV7-9 and TRBJ2-6, with 15 bases aligning to TRBD2. The CDR3 covers 20 residues. CDR1 is SEHNR and CDR2 is FQNEAQ in the germline V gene (reference sequence). The V gene end was trimmed by 6 bases and the J gene end by 0 bases; junction bases not matched to a gene: 9.